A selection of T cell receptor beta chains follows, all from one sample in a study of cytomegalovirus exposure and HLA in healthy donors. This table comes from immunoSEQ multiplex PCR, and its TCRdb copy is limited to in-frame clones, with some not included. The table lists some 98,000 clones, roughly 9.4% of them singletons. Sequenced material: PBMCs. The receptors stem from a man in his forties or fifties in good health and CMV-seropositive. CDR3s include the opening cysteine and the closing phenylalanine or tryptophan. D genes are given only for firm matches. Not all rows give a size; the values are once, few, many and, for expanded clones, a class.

DNA: TGTGCCAGCAGCTTAGACTCCCAAGGGGAAAACATTCAGTACTTC
CDR3: CASSLDSQGENIQYF
J: TRBJ2-4
size: few
V: TRBV11-3
D: NA

DNA: TGTGCCTGCGCAAACGCCGAACGCACAGATACGCAGTATTTT
CDR3: CACANAERTDTQYF
J: TRBJ2-3
size: NA
V: TRBV19
D: NA

DNA: TGTGCCAGCAGCAACGGGGACAGTGCCCGCGAATGGAACACTGAAGCTTTCTTT
CDR3: CASSNGDSAREWNTEAFF
J: TRBJ1-1
size: NA
V: TRBV21-1
D: NA

DNA: TGCAGCGCCAACAACAGGGGCGCTGAAGCTTTCTTT
CDR3: CSANNRGAEAFF
J: TRBJ1-1
size: few
V: TRBV29-1
D: TRBD1

DNA: TGTGCCAGCAGTCAACTAGCGGGAGCCCTCGGTACGCAGTATTTT
CDR3: CASSQLAGALGTQYF
J: TRBJ2-3
size: few
V: TRBV27
D: TRBD2

DNA: TGTGCCAGCAGCCCGACGACAGGTTATGGCTACACCTTC
CDR3: CASSPTTGYGYTF
J: TRBJ1-2
size: NA
V: TRBV14
D: NA

DNA: TGTGCCAGCACCTGGGGGACAGGGGGCGGGGATGGTGGAACTTTCTTT
CDR3: CASTWGTGGGDGGTFF
J: TRBJ1-1
size: few
V: TRBV2
D: TRBD1

DNA: TGTGCCAGCAGCGTGAACACTGAAGCTTTCTTT
CDR3: CASSVNTEAFF
J: TRBJ1-1
size: NA
V: TRBV6-6
D: NA

DNA: TGTGCCTGGAGTTCGACAGGGAGGCAAGAGACCCAGTACTTC
CDR3: CAWSSTGRQETQYF
J: TRBJ2-5
size: NA
V: TRBV30
D: NA

DNA: TGTGCCAGCAGTTACTCACAGGGGGCTACATACGAGCAGTACTTC
CDR3: CASSYSQGATYEQYF
J: TRBJ2-7
size: few
V: TRBV6-5
D: TRBD1

DNA: TGTGCCAGCAGCTTAGGCCCTAACAATGAGCAGTTCTTC
CDR3: CASSLGPNNEQFF
J: TRBJ2-1
size: NA
V: TRBV11-3
D: NA

DNA: TGTGCCAGCAGCTTAGGGGAGGGACAGGGTTTACGCAATGAGCAGTTCTTC
CDR3: CASSLGEGQGLRNEQFF
J: TRBJ2-1
size: NA
V: TRBV7-9
D: TRBD1

DNA: TGTGCCAGCAGTTTAGTTCCGGGGGTAGCAACTAATGAAAAACTGTTTTTT
CDR3: CASSLVPGVATNEKLFF
J: TRBJ1-4
size: NA
V: TRBV28
D: NA

DNA: TGTGCCAGCAGTTTATGGGTGGCTAAAAACATTCAGTACTTC
CDR3: CASSLWVAKNIQYF
J: TRBJ2-4
size: NA
V: TRBV28
D: NA

DNA: TGTGCCAGCAGCGAGGGGTACAACGAGCAGTTCTTC
CDR3: CASSEGYNEQFF
J: TRBJ2-1
size: NA
V: TRBV9
D: NA

DNA: TGTGCCATCAGTGTGGGGGGTGGTATTGACGAGCAGTACTTC
CDR3: CAISVGGGIDEQYF
J: TRBJ2-7
size: few
V: TRBV10-3
D: NA

DNA: TGTGCCACCAGCAGACCCAGGGGGCCAATTTCGAATACGCAGTATTTT
CDR3: CATSRPRGPISNTQYF
J: TRBJ2-3
size: NA
V: TRBV15
D: TRBD1

DNA: TGTGCCAGCAGTCGAACCGGGACAGGGGATGAAAAACTGTTTTTT
CDR3: CASSRTGTGDEKLFF
J: TRBJ1-4
size: few
V: TRBV6-5
D: TRBD1

DNA: TGTGCCAGCAGTCTAGGACAGGCTGGAAACACCATATATTTT
CDR3: CASSLGQAGNTIYF
J: TRBJ1-3
size: NA
V: TRBV5-6
D: TRBD1

DNA: TGTGCCGGGGCCCTTTATGGCTACACCTTC
CDR3: CAGALYGYTF
J: TRBJ1-2
size: NA
V: TRBV30
D: NA

DNA: TGTGCCAGCAGCTTCCGGGTCGGCATTGGCACCGGGGAGCTGTTTTTT
CDR3: CASSFRVGIGTGELFF
J: TRBJ2-2
size: NA
V: TRBV7-2
D: NA

DNA: TGCGCCAGCACCCAACTAGCGGGAGGGTACGAGCAGTACTTC
CDR3: CASTQLAGGYEQYF
J: TRBJ2-7
size: NA
V: TRBV10-2
D: TRBD2

DNA: TGTGCCACCAGCAGAGGTGACAGGTTAGGAAACACCATATATTTT
CDR3: CATSRGDRLGNTIYF
J: TRBJ1-3
size: few
V: TRBV15
D: NA

DNA: TGTGCCAGTAGTATGGTAAGAGATCGCTCCAATGAGCAGTTCTTC
CDR3: CASSMVRDRSNEQFF
J: TRBJ2-1
size: NA
V: TRBV19
D: NA

DNA: TGTGCCAGCAGCTTAAGGTCGGGGCGGGGCGCTTCTAATGAAAAACTGTTTTTT
CDR3: CASSLRSGRGASNEKLFF
J: TRBJ1-4
size: few
V: TRBV7-8
D: NA

DNA: TGTGCCAGCAGCCAAGTATTAGACCAGGGGCCTGTGGACACTGAAGCTTTCTTT
CDR3: CASSQVLDQGPVDTEAFF
J: TRBJ1-1
size: NA
V: TRBV4-2
D: NA

DNA: TGTGCCAGCAGCACGCGGCCCGGGACAGGGGCAACTAATGAAAAACTGTTTTTT
CDR3: CASSTRPGTGATNEKLFF
J: TRBJ1-4
size: NA
V: TRBV9
D: TRBD1

DNA: TGTGCCTCGGGCGAGCGGGAGCCAGATACGCAGTATTTT
CDR3: CASGEREPDTQYF
J: TRBJ2-3
size: few
V: TRBV15
D: TRBD2

DNA: TGCGCCAGCAGGCGGGTGGCCTCGGTAAATCTCTACGAGCAGTACTTC
CDR3: CASRRVASVNLYEQYF
J: TRBJ2-7
size: NA
V: TRBV4-1
D: NA

DNA: TGTGCCAGCAGTTTTCTCGCCCAGCGGGAGGTTGGTGAGCAGTTCTTC
CDR3: CASSFLAQREVGEQFF
J: TRBJ2-1
size: NA
V: TRBV28
D: TRBD2

DNA: TGTGCCAGTAGTAGTCTCGGACAGGGTGAGACAGATACGCAGTATTTT
CDR3: CASSSLGQGETDTQYF
J: TRBJ2-3
size: few
V: TRBV19
D: TRBD1

DNA: TGTGCCAGCAGCGTAGAACCGAGTGACAGGGATGGCTACACCTTC
CDR3: CASSVEPSDRDGYTF
J: TRBJ1-2
size: few
V: TRBV9
D: TRBD1

DNA: TGTGCCAGTAGTATTATACAGGGGGTTAGCAATCAGCCCCAGCATTTT
CDR3: CASSIIQGVSNQPQHF
J: TRBJ1-5
size: few
V: TRBV19
D: TRBD1

DNA: TGTGCCAGCAGCCCCTACGGGGGGGACTTCACTGAAGCTTTCTTT
CDR3: CASSPYGGDFTEAFF
J: TRBJ1-1
size: few
V: TRBV7-9
D: NA

DNA: TGTGCCCCCCGACCCACAGGGATCCCCTATGGCTACACCTTC
CDR3: CAPRPTGIPYGYTF
J: TRBJ1-2
size: NA
V: TRBV10-3
D: NA

DNA: TGTGCCAGTAGCCGCACAGCGGGCACTGAAGCTTTCTTT
CDR3: CASSRTAGTEAFF
J: TRBJ1-1
size: few
V: TRBV19
D: NA

DNA: TGTGCCAGCTCCCGCGGATCGGATTATGGCTACACCTTC
CDR3: CASSRGSDYGYTF
J: TRBJ1-2
size: few
V: TRBV18
D: NA

DNA: TGTGCCAGCACCCTCATCGGCCTAGCGGGGCTTTACAATGAGCAGTTCTTC
CDR3: CASTLIGLAGLYNEQFF
J: TRBJ2-1
size: few
V: TRBV7-9
D: TRBD2

DNA: TGTGCCAGCAGCTTATGGGGACAGGGGTCTGGAAACACCATATATTTT
CDR3: CASSLWGQGSGNTIYF
J: TRBJ1-3
size: few
V: TRBV5-6
D: TRBD1

DNA: TGTGCCAGCAGCCCTTGGCGGGAGGGAGACACAGATACGCAGTATTTT
CDR3: CASSPWREGDTDTQYF
J: TRBJ2-3
size: NA
V: TRBV5-8
D: TRBD2

DNA: TGTGCCAGCAGTTTACGTCCACAGGGGAACACTGAAGCTTTCTTT
CDR3: CASSLRPQGNTEAFF
J: TRBJ1-1
size: NA
V: TRBV28
D: NA

DNA: TGTGCCAGCAGCGAGTGGACAGGGGGAAACCTTGAAGCTTTCTTT
CDR3: CASSEWTGGNLEAFF
J: TRBJ1-1
size: few
V: TRBV7-9
D: TRBD1

DNA: TGCAGCGTTGGACGGGGCACCGGGGAGCTGTTTTTT
CDR3: CSVGRGTGELFF
J: TRBJ2-2
size: NA
V: TRBV29-1
D: NA

DNA: TGTGCCAGCAGCTTAGGTCTAGCAGCCAATGAGCAGTTCTTC
CDR3: CASSLGLAANEQFF
J: TRBJ2-1
size: few
V: TRBV11-1
D: NA

DNA: TGTGCCAGCAGCGTGGGACTAGCGGGCGCAGCCAAAAACATTCAGTACTTC
CDR3: CASSVGLAGAAKNIQYF
J: TRBJ2-4
size: NA
V: TRBV5-6
D: TRBD2

DNA: TGTGCCTGGAGTGAAAAAGGACTAGCGGACAATGAGCAGTTCTTC
CDR3: CAWSEKGLADNEQFF
J: TRBJ2-1
size: few
V: TRBV30
D: TRBD2

DNA: TGCGCCAGCAGCTTGGAGGGGTCGGAGACCCAGTACTTC
CDR3: CASSLEGSETQYF
J: TRBJ2-5
size: few
V: TRBV5-1
D: NA

DNA: TGTGCCATCAGTGCCACCTACGGGGAGCTGTTTTTT
CDR3: CAISATYGELFF
J: TRBJ2-2
size: NA
V: TRBV10-3
D: NA

DNA: TGTGCCATCAGTGGACAGGGTGGGCAGTTCTTC
CDR3: CAISGQGGQFF
J: TRBJ2-1
size: few
V: TRBV10-3
D: TRBD1

DNA: TGTGCCAGCAGCTTAGGAGCGGGAGTCGGAGAGACCCAGTACTTC
CDR3: CASSLGAGVGETQYF
J: TRBJ2-5
size: NA
V: TRBV7-8
D: TRBD2

DNA: TGTGCCAGCAGCGCCGGAACAGGGTTATCCAGCCAAGAGACCCAGTACTTC
CDR3: CASSAGTGLSSQETQYF
J: TRBJ2-5
size: few
V: TRBV9
D: NA

DNA: TGTGCCAGCACCGCGGAGGGGACAGGGGGCTCAGACTACGAGAAGTACTTT
CDR3: CASTAEGTGGSDYEKYF
J: TRBJ2-7
size: NA
V: TRBV2
D: TRBD1

DNA: TGTGCCAGCAGCGTGAACCGGGACAGGGAAGCTTTCTTT
CDR3: CASSVNRDREAFF
J: TRBJ1-1
size: NA
V: TRBV7-3
D: TRBD1

DNA: TGTGCCAGCAGCTTGGGACCGTACAGGGGGGAGCTGTTTTTT
CDR3: CASSLGPYRGELFF
J: TRBJ2-2
size: NA
V: TRBV5-8
D: NA

DNA: TGTGCCTTTACAGGGGTTACCTACAATGAGCAGTTCTTC
CDR3: CAFTGVTYNEQFF
J: TRBJ2-1
size: many
V: TRBV30
D: TRBD1

DNA: TGCGCCAGCAGCCAAGTTTCCGGTTCTCCCTACGAGCAGTACTTC
CDR3: CASSQVSGSPYEQYF
J: TRBJ2-7
size: few
V: TRBV4-1
D: NA

DNA: TGCGCCAGCAGTCTTCGTACAGGGCGATCCTACGAGCAGTACTTC
CDR3: CASSLRTGRSYEQYF
J: TRBJ2-7
size: few
V: TRBV5-1
D: NA

DNA: TGTGCCAGCAGCTTAGATCCCACAGGGGTGGAGCAGTTCTTC
CDR3: CASSLDPTGVEQFF
J: TRBJ2-1
size: NA
V: TRBV11-2
D: TRBD1

DNA: TGTGCCAGCAGCTCCGGGACAGCCGAATGGAATGAGCAGTTCTTC
CDR3: CASSSGTAEWNEQFF
J: TRBJ2-1
size: few
V: TRBV7-9
D: TRBD1

DNA: TGTGCCAGCAGTTTAGACCTAGCGGGGCTTACCTACGAGCAGTACTTC
CDR3: CASSLDLAGLTYEQYF
J: TRBJ2-7
size: NA
V: TRBV28
D: TRBD2